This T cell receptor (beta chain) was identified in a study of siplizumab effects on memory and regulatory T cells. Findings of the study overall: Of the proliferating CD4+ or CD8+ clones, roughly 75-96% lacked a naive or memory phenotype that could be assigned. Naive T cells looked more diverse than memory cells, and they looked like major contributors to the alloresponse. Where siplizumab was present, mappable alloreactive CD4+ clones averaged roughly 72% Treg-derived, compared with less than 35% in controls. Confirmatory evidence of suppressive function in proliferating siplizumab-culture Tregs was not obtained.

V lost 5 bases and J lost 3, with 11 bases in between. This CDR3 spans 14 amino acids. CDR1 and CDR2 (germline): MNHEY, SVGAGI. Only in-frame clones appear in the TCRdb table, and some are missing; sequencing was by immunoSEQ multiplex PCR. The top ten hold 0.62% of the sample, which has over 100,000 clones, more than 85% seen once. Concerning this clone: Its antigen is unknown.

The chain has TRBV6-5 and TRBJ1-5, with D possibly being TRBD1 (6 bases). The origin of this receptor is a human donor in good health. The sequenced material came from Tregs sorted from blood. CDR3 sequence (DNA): TGTGCCAGCAGTCTCCGGGACAACAATCAGCCCCAGCATTTT. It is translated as CASSLRDNNQPQHF.